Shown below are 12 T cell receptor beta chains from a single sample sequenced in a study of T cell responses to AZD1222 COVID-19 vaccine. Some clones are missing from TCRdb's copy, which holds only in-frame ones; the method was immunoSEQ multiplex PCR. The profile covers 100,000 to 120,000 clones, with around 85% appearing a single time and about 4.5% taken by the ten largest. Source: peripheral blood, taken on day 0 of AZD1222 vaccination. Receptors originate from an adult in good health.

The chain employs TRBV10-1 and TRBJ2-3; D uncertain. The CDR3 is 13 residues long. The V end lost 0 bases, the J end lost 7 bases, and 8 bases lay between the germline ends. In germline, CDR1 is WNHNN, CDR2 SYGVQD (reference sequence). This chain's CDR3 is CASSESSLHTQYF. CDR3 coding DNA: TGCGCCAGCAGTGAGTCGAGTTTGCATACGCAGTATTTT.

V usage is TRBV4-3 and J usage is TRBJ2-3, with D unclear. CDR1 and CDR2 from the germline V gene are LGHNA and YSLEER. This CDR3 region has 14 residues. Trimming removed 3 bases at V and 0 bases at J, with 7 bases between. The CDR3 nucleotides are TGCGCCAGCAGCCAGAAGAAAAGCACAGATACGCAGTATTTT. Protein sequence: CASSQKKSTDTQYF.

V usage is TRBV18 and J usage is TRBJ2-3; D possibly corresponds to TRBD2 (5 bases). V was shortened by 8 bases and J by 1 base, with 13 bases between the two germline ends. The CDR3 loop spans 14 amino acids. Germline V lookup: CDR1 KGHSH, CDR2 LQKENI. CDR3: CASALVGGTDTQYF. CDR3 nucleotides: TGTGCCAGCGCGCTTGTCGGGGGCACAGATACGCAGTATTTT.

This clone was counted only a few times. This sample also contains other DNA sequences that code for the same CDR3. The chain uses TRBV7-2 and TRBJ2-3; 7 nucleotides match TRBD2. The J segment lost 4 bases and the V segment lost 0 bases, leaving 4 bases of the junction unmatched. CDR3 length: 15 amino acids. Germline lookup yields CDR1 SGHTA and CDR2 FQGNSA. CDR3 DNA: TGTGCCAGCAGCTTAGCGGGAGGGCCGGCAGATACGCAGTATTTT. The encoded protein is CASSLAGGPADTQYF.

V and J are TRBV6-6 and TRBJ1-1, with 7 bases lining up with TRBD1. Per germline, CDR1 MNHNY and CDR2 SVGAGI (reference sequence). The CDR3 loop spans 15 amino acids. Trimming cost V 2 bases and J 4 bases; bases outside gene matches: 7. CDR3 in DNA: TGTGCCAGCAGTTACGGGCCTCACAGGGGCACTGAAGCTTTCTTT. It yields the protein CASSYGPHRGTEAFF.

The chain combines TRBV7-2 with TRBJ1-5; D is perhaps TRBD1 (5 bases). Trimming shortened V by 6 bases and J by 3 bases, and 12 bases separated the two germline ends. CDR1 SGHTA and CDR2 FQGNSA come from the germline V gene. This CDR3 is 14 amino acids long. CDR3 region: CASRPPGDNQPQHF. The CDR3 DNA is TGTGCCAGCAGACCGCCGGGGGACAATCAGCCCCAGCATTTT.

As DNA, the CDR3 is TGCGCCAGCAGCCAACAGAGCTCCTACAATGAGCAGTTCTTC. Protein: CASSQQSSYNEQFF. The chain carries TRBV5-1 and TRBJ2-1, with unresolved D. V lost 4 bases and J lost 0, with 8 bases in between. This CDR3 spans 14 amino acids. Germline CDR1 is SGHRS and CDR2 is YFSETQ.

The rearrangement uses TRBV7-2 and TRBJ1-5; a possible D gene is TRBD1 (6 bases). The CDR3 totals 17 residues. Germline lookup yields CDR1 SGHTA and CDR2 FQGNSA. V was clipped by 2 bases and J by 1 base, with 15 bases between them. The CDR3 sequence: CASSLRSGGASNQPQHF. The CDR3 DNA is TGTGCCAGCAGCTTACGGTCCGGGGGCGCGAGCAATCAGCCCCAGCATTTT.

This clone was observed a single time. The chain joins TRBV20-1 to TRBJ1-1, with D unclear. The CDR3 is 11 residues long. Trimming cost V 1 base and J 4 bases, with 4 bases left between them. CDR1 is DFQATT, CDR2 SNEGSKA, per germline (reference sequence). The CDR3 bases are TGCAGTGCTAGAGGGGGCACTGAAGCTTTCTTT. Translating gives CSARGGTEAFF.

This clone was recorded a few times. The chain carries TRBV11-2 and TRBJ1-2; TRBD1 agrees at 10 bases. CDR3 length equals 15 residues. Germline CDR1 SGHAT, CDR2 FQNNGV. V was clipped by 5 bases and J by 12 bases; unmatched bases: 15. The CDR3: CASSPGAARTGGNTF. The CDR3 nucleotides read TGTGCCAGCAGCCCGGGGGCGGCGCGGACAGGGGGGAACACCTTC.

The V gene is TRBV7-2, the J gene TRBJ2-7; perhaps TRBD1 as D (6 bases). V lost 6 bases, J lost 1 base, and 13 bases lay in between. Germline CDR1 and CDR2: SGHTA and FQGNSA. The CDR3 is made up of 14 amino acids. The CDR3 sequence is CASSPTQGSYEQYF. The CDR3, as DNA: TGTGCCAGCAGTCCAACACAGGGTTCCTACGAGCAGTACTTC.

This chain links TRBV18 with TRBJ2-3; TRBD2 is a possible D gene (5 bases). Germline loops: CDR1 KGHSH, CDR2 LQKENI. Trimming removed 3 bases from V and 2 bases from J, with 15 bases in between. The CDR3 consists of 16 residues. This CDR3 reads CASSPFGKKLTDTQYF. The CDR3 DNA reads TGTGCCAGCTCACCTTTCGGGAAAAAGCTCACAGATACGCAGTATTTT.